This T cell receptor (beta chain) was recovered during a study of shared clonotypes between healthy human individuals. Method: immunoSEQ multiplex PCR; TCRdb's copy keeps in-frame clones and lacks some. The table includes about 770,000 clones, 72% detected once. The TCR was taken from a woman in her 30s in good health. The sequencing input was memory CD4+ T cells sorted from blood. Subset in this sample: CD45RA-negative fraction.

The CDR3 reads CASSLRGQPGDEQFF. The CDR3 nucleotides read TGTGCCAGCAGCTTAAGGGGACAGCCGGGGGATGAGCAGTTCTTC. This chain uses TRBV7-2 with TRBJ2-1; the D gene is possibly TRBD1 (7 bases). Germline loops: CDR1 SGHTA, CDR2 FQGNSA. The ends were cut back, 2 bases at V and 8 bases at J, with 16 bases in the middle. The CDR3 contains 15 residues.